This T cell receptor (beta chain) was observed in a study of response to subunit inactivated influenza vaccine. General study results and limits: Each seasonal flu vaccination may recruit only limited new T cells, authors suggested.

This clonotype has at least ten counts. Its antigen is as yet unknown. The CDR3 length is 13 residues. CDR1 is SGHTA, CDR2 FQGNSA, per germline. V was shortened by 0 bases and J by 2 bases, with 4 bases between the two germline ends. From the RT-PCR reads, TCRdb called clonotypes with MiXCR, one entry per CDR3 protein. The sample yields almost 250,000 distinct CDR3 sequences, 12% seen once. This chain joins TRBV7-2 and TRBJ2-5; D gene uncertain. This clonotype was obtained from a middle-aged man who received an inactivated influenza vaccine. Here the sequenced sample was non-naive T cells sorted from PBMCs, taken 14 days before vaccination. CDR3 sequence: CASSLAVQETQYF. The CDR3, as DNA: TGTGCCAGCAGCTTAGCAGTTCAAGAGACCCAGTACTTC.